This T cell receptor beta chain was profiled in a study of T cell changes during pregnancy in multiple sclerosis. Clones were read by immunoSEQ multiplex PCR, and TCRdb kept only the in-frame ones, dropping some. The table includes 25,000 or so clones, 90% to 95% detected once. The trim removed 6 bases at V and 8 bases at J, leaving 6 bases unmatched. CDR1 SGHTA and CDR2 FQGNSA come from the germline V gene. This CDR3 region has 13 residues. V gene TRBV7-2 combines with J gene TRBJ2-2; 7 bases map to TRBD1. Sequenced here: CD8+ T cells from peripheral blood mononuclear cells, sampled before pregnancy. The sequence came from a female donor with multiple sclerosis, enrolled in a pregnancy study. The CDR3 DNA sequence: TGTGCCAGCAGACTGACAGGGTCAGGGGAGCTGTTTTTT. It specifies CASRLTGSGELFF. Variable domain in full (rest from reference TRBV7-2 and TRBJ2-2): GAGVSQSPSNKVTEKGKDVELRCDPISGHTALYWYRQSLGQGLEFLIYFQGNSAPDKSGLPSDRFSAERTGGSVSTLTIQRTQQEDSAVYLCASRLTGSGELFFGEGSRLTVL.